This TCR beta chain stems from a study of cytomegalovirus exposure and HLA in healthy donors. In the case of this clone: As yet, its antigen is unknown.

Findings and caveats of the study: Most TCR beta V segments were productive about 87% or about 30% of the time in an earlier analysis.

The PCR ran on 60 Vbeta and 13 Jbeta primers. Assay used: immunoSEQ multiplex PCR; TCRdb lists only in-frame clones, some missing. Its table lists 25,000 to 35,000 clones. The CDR3 extends over 13 amino acids. From germline, CDR1 is SQVTM and CDR2 ANQGSEA. Trimming left V 1 base short and J 3 bases short, with 10 bases between. This chain links TRBV29-1 with TRBJ2-7, with TRBD1 as a possible D gene (5 bases). This clonotype originated in a middle-aged man in good health and CMV-seronegative. Sample: PBMCs. The CDR3 loop reads CSVEGQGIYEQYF. CDR3 in DNA: TGCAGCGTTGAAGGGCAGGGTATCTACGAGCAGTACTTC.